This T cell receptor (beta chain) was found in a study of T cells in Graves' hyperthyroidism and ophthalmopathy. TCR beta CDR3 regions were amplified from RNA. First-round RT-PCR of the TCR CDR3 relied on the HTBI primer set. TCRdb re-called the multiplex PCR reads with MiXCR, one entry per CDR3 protein. In the table there are fewer than 350,000 distinct CDR3 sequences, roughly 15% of which are singletons. This CDR3 is 16 amino acids long. Germline CDR1 reads SGHVS; CDR2 reads FQNEAQ. The receptor comes from a woman between 35 and 50 years old with Graves' hyperthyroidism. The gene calls are TRBV7-8 and TRBJ2-1; 10 bases align to TRBD2. The J call is doubtful: the DNA matches TRBJ2-7 better. Source material: blood. In DNA, the CDR3 is TGTGCCAGCAGCCCGAGAGCGGGAGGGTCCTACAATGAGCAGTACTTC. This encodes CASSPRAGGSYNEQYF.